This T cell receptor (beta chain) came from a study of T-cell reconstitution after alpha-beta-depleted transplantation in children. The V gene's germline CDR1 is SGHRS and CDR2 YFSETQ. The ends lost 0 bases at V and 11 bases at J; junction bases unmatched: 15. CDR3 size: 18 residues. Molecular barcoding with unique molecular identifiers was used for the TCRbeta library. MiXCR, run by TCRdb on the PCR reads, gives a single entry per CDR3 protein. Among 780,000 or so distinct CDR3 sequences, roughly 15% were seen once, and the ten largest hold approximately 5%. This TCR derives from a male patient between 10 and 17 years old who had a stem cell transplant for acute lymphoblastic leukemia, so the T cells may come from the graft donor. V gene TRBV5-1 combines with J gene TRBJ2-1; 12 nucleotides agree with TRBD2. The specimen was PBMCs, mostly from graft donor cells, collected 360 days after TCRalphabeta/CD19-depleted stem cell transplant. CDR3 residues: CASSLASDVLAGGTKQFF. For the CDR3, the DNA is TGCGCCAGCAGCTTGGCCAGTGACGTACTAGCGGGAGGAACTAAGCAGTTCTTC.